The 21 T cell receptor beta chains given below trace back to one sample, sequenced in a study of blood T cell repertoires in COVID-19. Libraries were prepared by immunoSEQ multiplex PCR; TCRdb keeps only in-frame clonotypes and omits some of them. The sample has fewer than 200,000 clones, around four fifths seen once. The specimen sequenced was peripheral blood. The receptors were sampled from a woman between 70 and 85 years old who had recovered from COVID-19.

The chain employs TRBV5-5 and TRBJ1-2, with a weak D call TRBD1 (5 bases). Trimming left V 2 bases short and J 8 bases short, with 13 bases between. This CDR3 spans 13 amino acids. Germline V lookup: CDR1 SGHKS, CDR2 YYEKEE (reference sequence). The CDR3 here is CASSFGLAGGYTF. The CDR3 nucleotides are TGTGCCAGCAGCTTCGGTCTGGCAGGGGGCTACACCTTC.

This chain connects TRBV5-1 to TRBJ2-5; 8 positions agree with TRBD2. J gave up 3 bases and V 7 bases, and 5 bases lay outside the gene matches. The CDR3 consists of 13 residues. The V gene's germline CDR1 is SGHRS and CDR2 YFSETQ. CDR3 loop: CASSREAEETQYF. CDR3 bases: TGCGCCAGCTCGCGGGAGGCGGAAGAGACCCAGTACTTC.

The chain joins TRBV7-3 to TRBJ2-2; D possibly corresponds to TRBD1 (5 bases). The CDR3 covers 15 residues. The germline V gene has CDR1 SGHTA and CDR2 FQGTGA. Trimming stripped 5 bases from V and 4 bases from J, with 14 bases between. The CDR3: CASSRGAPPTGELFF. Here the CDR3 DNA reads TGTGCCAGCAGCCGTGGGGCCCCACCCACCGGGGAGCTGTTTTTT. Combining the CDR3 with reference TRBV7-3 and TRBJ2-2 gives the whole variable domain GAGVSQTPSNKVTEKGKYVELRCDPISGHTALYWYRQSLGQGPEFLIYFQGTGAADDSGLPNDRFFAVRPEGSVSTLKIQRTERGDSAVYLCASSRGAPPTGELFFGEGSRLTVL.

This clone was recorded a few times. V and J are TRBV5-4 and TRBJ2-3; D might be TRBD1 (6 bases). Trimming removed 4 bases from V and 6 bases from J, with 12 bases in between. CDR1 is SGHNT, CDR2 YYREEE, per germline (reference sequence). The CDR3 consists of 13 residues. The CDR3 loop is CASSGGPPDTQYF. The CDR3 DNA follows: TGTGCCAGCAGCGGGGGCCCCCCGGATACGCAGTATTTT.

In its sample, this clone was seen many times. The genes are TRBV30 and TRBJ1-6, with a tentative D call TRBD1 (5 bases). This CDR3 comprises 13 residues. V shed 2 bases and J shed 9 bases, with 11 bases lying between them. CDR1 is GTSNPN and CDR2 is SVGIG in the germline V gene (reference sequence). CDR3 protein: CAWSSGRGSPLHF. The CDR3, as DNA: TGTGCCTGGAGTTCCGGGAGGGGTTCACCCCTCCACTTT.

This clone appeared many times. Other DNA sequences of this sample code for an identical CDR3. V is TRBV6-6 and J is TRBJ1-2, with 10 bases lining up with TRBD1. Trimming cost V 2 bases and J 4 bases; bases outside gene matches: 4. The CDR3 sequence is 15 residues long. CDR1 and CDR2 (germline): MNHNY, SVGAGI (reference sequence). The CDR3 DNA sequence: TGTGCCAGCAGTTACCCGACAGGGGGCGGCTATGGCTACACCTTC. Amino acid sequence: CASSYPTGGGYGYTF.

This clone was recorded once. The genes are TRBV5-1 and TRBJ1-3; 7 nucleotides line up with TRBD1. CDR3 size: 16 residues. Germline CDR1 reads SGHRS; CDR2 reads YFSETQ. The trim removed 4 bases at V and 0 bases at J, leaving 7 bases unmatched. In nucleotides, the CDR3 is TGCGCCAGCAGCCTACCAGACAGGGCCTCTGGAAACACCATATATTTT. Amino acid sequence: CASSLPDRASGNTIYF.

V is TRBV5-1 and J is TRBJ2-3, with D perhaps matching TRBD1 (5 bases). Trimming pared 7 bases from V and 6 bases from J, leaving 18 bases between. The germline V gene encodes CDR1 SGHRS and CDR2 YFSETQ. The CDR3 covers 14 residues. The CDR3 DNA follows: TGCGCCAGCGGGTCTCAGGGATTGTCCGATACGCAGTATTTT. As protein: CASGSQGLSDTQYF.

This rearrangement joins TRBV5-1 to TRBJ2-1, with 12 bases fitting TRBD2. The germline V gene has CDR1 SGHRS and CDR2 YFSETQ. The ends lost 4 bases at V and 9 bases at J; junction bases unmatched: 8. This CDR3 comprises 15 residues. CDR3 loop: CASSPGLAGLTEQFF. The DNA of the CDR3 is TGCGCCAGCAGCCCCGGACTAGCGGGGTTGACTGAGCAGTTCTTC.

The chain has TRBV5-5 and TRBJ2-1, with D maybe TRBD2 (6 bases). Trimming took 0 bases from V and 6 from J, leaving 16 bases between them. The CDR3 loop spans 16 amino acids. Germline CDR1 and CDR2: SGHKS and YYEKEE (reference sequence). The CDR3 DNA reads as TGTGCCAGCAGCTTGGTGAGCGGGTGGCGGAGCAATGAGCAGTTCTTC. It encodes CASSLVSGWRSNEQFF.

The chain employs TRBV5-4 and TRBJ2-1, with 8 positions matching TRBD2. The CDR3 extends over 13 amino acids. Unmatched junction bases numbered 4, after V lost 4 bases and J lost 7 bases. Per germline, CDR1 SGHNT and CDR2 YYREEE (reference sequence). The CDR3 sequence: CASSTGTRNEQFF. Written as DNA, the CDR3 is TGTGCCAGCAGCACCGGGACTAGGAATGAGCAGTTCTTC.

This clone has only one observation. The chain couples TRBV18 to TRBJ2-1; 10 bases align to TRBD2. The ends lost 2 bases at V and 6 bases at J; junction bases unmatched: 4. Germline V CDR1 and CDR2: KGHSH, LQKENI. The CDR3 has 15 residues. CDR3 nucleotides: TGTGCCAGCTCACCAGCTAGCGGGGGAGGCAATGAGCAGTTCTTC. As protein: CASSPASGGGNEQFF. Looking up the rest from reference TRBV18 and TRBJ2-1 gives the full variable domain: NAGVMQNPRHLVRRRGQEARLRCSPMKGHSHVYWYRQLPEEGLKFMVYLQKENIIDESGMPKERFSAEFPKEGPSILRIQQVVRGDSAAYFCASSPASGGGNEQFFGPGTRLTVL.

CDR3 sequence: CASSQGIREDEQYF. CDR3 nucleotides: TGTGCCAGCAGCCAAGGAATCAGGGAAGACGAGCAGTACTTC. The V and J genes are TRBV3-1 (or the pseudogene TRBV3-2) and TRBJ2-7, with D possibly TRBD1 on 5 matching bases. Per the germline V gene, CDR1 is LGHDT and CDR2 is YNNKEL (reference sequence). Trimming pared 1 base from V and 5 bases from J, leaving 12 bases between. The CDR3 is 14 amino acids.

This sequence joins TRBV19 and TRBJ1-2; the D is unclear. Germline V lookup: CDR1 LNHDA, CDR2 SQIVND (reference sequence). There are 16 residues in the CDR3. Trimming removed 3 bases from V and 4 bases from J, with 18 bases in between. CDR3 sequence: CASSILPLSGGYGYTF. The CDR3 nucleotides read TGTGCCAGTAGTATTTTGCCCCTCTCCGGAGGCTATGGCTACACCTTC.

The V call is TRBV18, the J call TRBJ1-4; tentatively, D is TRBD1 (5 bases). This CDR3 has 17 residues. CDR1 KGHSH and CDR2 LQKENI come from the germline V gene. V gave up 0 bases and J gave up 4 bases, with 15 bases separating them. CDR3 residues: CASSPPSSGQDNEKLFF. As DNA, the CDR3 is TGTGCCAGCTCACCACCTTCTTCTGGACAAGATAATGAAAAACTGTTTTTT.

The chain recombines TRBV9 with TRBJ1-3, with a tentative D call TRBD1 (5 bases). Trimming took 4 bases from V and 9 from J, leaving 14 bases between them. The CDR3 has 13 residues. In germline, CDR1 is SGDLS, CDR2 YYNGEE. CDR3 in DNA: TGTGCCAGCAGCACTCCGGGACTCGGCACCATATATTTT. Amino acid sequence: CASSTPGLGTIYF.

About this clone: At the DNA level, this CDR3 is encoded by other sequences in the same sample as well. This rearrangement joins TRBV18 to TRBJ1-4; D might be TRBD1 (5 bases). The V gene lost 3 bases and the J gene lost 8 bases, with 7 bases spanning the gap. Per the germline V gene, CDR1 is KGHSH and CDR2 is LQKENI. The length of the CDR3 is 12 residues. The CDR3 sequence is CASSPQGEKLFF. The CDR3 bases are TGTGCCAGCTCACCGCAGGGCGAAAAACTGTTTTTT.

V usage is TRBV5-1 and J usage is TRBJ1-1; D is uncertain. V shed 1 base and J shed 1 base, with 8 bases lying between them. The CDR3 is 14 amino acids. CDR1 is SGHRS and CDR2 is YFSETQ in the germline V gene. Written as DNA, the CDR3 is TGCGCCAGCAGCTTGTGGGCCGCGAACACTGAAGCTTTCTTT. It encodes CASSLWAANTEAFF.

This sequence joins TRBV7-6 and TRBJ2-1, with 11 bases lining up with TRBD2. There are 16 residues in the CDR3. Germline V gene data show CDR1 as SGHVS and CDR2 as FNYEAQ. The V segment lost 2 bases and the J segment 3 bases; nucleotides outside the gene matches: 3. CDR3 bases: TGTGCCAGCAGCTTAAGGGGGACTAGCGGCTACAATGAGCAGTTCTTC. It specifies CASSLRGTSGYNEQFF.

V usage is TRBV11-2 and J usage is TRBJ1-1; tentative D call: TRBD1 (5 bases). The V end was cut by 3 bases, the J end by 6 bases, with 23 bases between. This CDR3 has 17 amino acids. CDR1 is SGHAT, CDR2 FQNNGV, per germline. The CDR3 nucleotides read TGTGCCAGCAGCTTTTCAACCTTTGGAACCCGGGGGGCTGAAGCTTTCTTT. Amino acid sequence: CASSFSTFGTRGAEAFF. Full variable domain (missing parts from reference TRBV11-2 and TRBJ1-1): EAGVAQSPRYKIIEKRQSVAFWCNPISGHATLYWYQQILGQGPKLLIQFQNNGVVDDSQLPKDRFSAERLKGVDSTLKIQPAKLEDSAVYLCASSFSTFGTRGAEAFFGQGTRLTVV.

CDR3 protein: CASSQSIREDEQYF. The DNA of the CDR3 is TGCGCCAGCAGCCAGTCAATCAGGGAGGACGAGCAGTACTTC. V and J are TRBV4-1 and TRBJ2-7; maybe TRBD2 (6 bases). The CDR3 contains 14 residues. Between the trimmed V and J ends, which lost 3 bases and 5 bases, there was a span of 14 bases. CDR1 MGHRA and CDR2 YSYEKL come from the germline V gene.